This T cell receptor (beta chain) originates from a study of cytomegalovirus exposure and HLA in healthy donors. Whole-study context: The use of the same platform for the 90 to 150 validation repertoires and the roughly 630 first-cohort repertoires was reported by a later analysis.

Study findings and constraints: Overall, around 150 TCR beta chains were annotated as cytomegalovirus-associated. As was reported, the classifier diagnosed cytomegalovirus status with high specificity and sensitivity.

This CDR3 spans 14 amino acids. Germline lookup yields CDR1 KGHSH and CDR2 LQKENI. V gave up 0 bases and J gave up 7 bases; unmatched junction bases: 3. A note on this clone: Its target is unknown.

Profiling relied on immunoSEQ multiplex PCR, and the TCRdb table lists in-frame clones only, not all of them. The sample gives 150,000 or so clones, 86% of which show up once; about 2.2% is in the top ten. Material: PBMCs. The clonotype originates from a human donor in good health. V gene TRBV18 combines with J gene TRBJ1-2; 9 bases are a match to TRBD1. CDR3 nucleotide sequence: TGTGCCAGCTCACCACCCGGGACAGGGTTTGGCTACACCTTC. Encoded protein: CASSPPGTGFGYTF.